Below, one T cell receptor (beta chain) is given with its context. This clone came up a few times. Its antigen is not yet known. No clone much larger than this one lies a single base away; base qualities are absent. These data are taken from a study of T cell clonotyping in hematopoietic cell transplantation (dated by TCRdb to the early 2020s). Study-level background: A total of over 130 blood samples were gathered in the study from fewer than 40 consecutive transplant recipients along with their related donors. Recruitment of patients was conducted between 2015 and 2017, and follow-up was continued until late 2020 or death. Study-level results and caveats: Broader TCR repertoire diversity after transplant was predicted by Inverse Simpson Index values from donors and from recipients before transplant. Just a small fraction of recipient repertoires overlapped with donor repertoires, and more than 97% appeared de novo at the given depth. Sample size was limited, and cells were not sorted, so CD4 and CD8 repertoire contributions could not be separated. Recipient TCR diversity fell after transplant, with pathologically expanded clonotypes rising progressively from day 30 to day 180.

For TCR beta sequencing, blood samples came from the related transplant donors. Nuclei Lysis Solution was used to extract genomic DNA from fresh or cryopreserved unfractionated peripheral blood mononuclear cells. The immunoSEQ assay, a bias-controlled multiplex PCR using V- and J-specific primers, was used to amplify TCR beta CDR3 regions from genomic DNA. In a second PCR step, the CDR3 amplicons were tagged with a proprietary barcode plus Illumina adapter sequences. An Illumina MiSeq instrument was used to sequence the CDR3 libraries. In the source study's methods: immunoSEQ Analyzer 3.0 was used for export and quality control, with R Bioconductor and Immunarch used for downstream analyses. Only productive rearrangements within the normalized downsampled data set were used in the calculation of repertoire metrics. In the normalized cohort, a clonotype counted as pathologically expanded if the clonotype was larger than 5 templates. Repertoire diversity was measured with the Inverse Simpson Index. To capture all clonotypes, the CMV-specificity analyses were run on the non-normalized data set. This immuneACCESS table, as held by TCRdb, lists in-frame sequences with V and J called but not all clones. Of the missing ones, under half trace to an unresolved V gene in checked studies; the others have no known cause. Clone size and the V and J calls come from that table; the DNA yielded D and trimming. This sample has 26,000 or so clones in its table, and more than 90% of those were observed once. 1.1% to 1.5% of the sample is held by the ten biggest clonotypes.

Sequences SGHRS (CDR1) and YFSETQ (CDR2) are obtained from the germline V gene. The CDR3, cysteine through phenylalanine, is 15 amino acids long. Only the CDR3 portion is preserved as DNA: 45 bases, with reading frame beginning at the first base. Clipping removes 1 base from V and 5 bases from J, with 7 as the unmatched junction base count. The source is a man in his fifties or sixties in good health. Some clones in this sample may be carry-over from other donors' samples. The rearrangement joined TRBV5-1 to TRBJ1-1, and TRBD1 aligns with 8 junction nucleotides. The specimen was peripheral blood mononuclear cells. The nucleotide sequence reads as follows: TGCGCCAGCAGCTTGAGTACGACAGGGGAAACTGAAGCTTTCTTT. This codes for CASSLSTTGETEAFF.